This T cell receptor beta chain was captured by sequencing in a study of T cells in Graves' hyperthyroidism and ophthalmopathy. Study-wide background: Before treatment of any kind, peripheral blood was taken at initial diagnosis.

This clonotype has only a few counts. Using RNA transcripts as the source, TCR beta CDR3 regions were amplified. The study used the HTBI primer set for a first-round RT-PCR of the TCR CDR3. MiXCR, applied by TCRdb to the multiplex PCR reads, yields one record per CDR3 protein. The sample lists around 350,000 distinct CDR3 sequences, about 15% occurring once. This receptor was obtained from a woman in her 30s with Graves' hyperthyroidism that later progressed to Graves' ophthalmopathy. Sequenced: blood.

The CDR3 coding sequence is TGTGCCACCAGTGACGACGGACTAGCGGACAATGAGCAGTTCTTC. This codes for CATSDDGLADNEQFF. V is TRBV24-1 and J is TRBJ2-1; 10 nucleotides line up with TRBD2. The junction had 4 bases not matched to a gene; V was cut back by 4 bases and J by 5 bases. The CDR3 runs 15 residues. Germline values: CDR1 KGHDR, CDR2 SFDVKD.